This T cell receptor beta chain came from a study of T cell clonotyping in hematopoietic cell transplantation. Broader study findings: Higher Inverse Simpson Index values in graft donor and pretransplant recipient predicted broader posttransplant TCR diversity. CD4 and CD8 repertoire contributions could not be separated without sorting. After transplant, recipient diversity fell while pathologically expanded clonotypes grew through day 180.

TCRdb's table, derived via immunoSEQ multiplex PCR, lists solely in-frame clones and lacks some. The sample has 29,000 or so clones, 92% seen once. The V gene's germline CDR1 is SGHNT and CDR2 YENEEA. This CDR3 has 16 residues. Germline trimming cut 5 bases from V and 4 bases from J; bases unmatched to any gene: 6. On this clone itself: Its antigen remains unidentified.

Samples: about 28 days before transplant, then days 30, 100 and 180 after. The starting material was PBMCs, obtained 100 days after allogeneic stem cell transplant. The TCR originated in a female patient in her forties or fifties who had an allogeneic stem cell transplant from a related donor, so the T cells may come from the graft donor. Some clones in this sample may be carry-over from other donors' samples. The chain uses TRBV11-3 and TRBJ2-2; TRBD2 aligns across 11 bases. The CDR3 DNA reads TGTGCCAGCAGCATGCTAGCGGGGGGTTCCACCGGGGAGCTGTTTTTT. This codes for CASSMLAGGSTGELFF. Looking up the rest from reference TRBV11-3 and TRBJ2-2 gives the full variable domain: EAGVVQSPRYKIIEKKQPVAFWCNPISGHNTLYWYLQNLGQGPELLIRYENEEAVDDSQLPKDRFSAERLKGVDSTLKIQPAELGDSAVYLCASSMLAGGSTGELFFGEGSRLTVL.